Each of the 32 T cell receptor beta chains below was sequenced from the same sample in a study of read filtering for tumor transcriptome and immune sequencing. The library was built from roughly 400 ng RNA with molecular barcoded adaptors for alpha/delta and beta/gamma chains. TCRdb used MiXCR to reprocess the reads, holding one entry per CDR3 protein. The sample has approximately 62,000 distinct CDR3 sequences; roughly 19% are singletons. Sequencing was carried out using a population of CD138-negative cells sorted from bone marrow. These receptors all come from a donor aged 40 or over with multiple myeloma.

Many counts were recorded for this clonotype. V usage is TRBV9 and J usage is TRBJ2-3; D is unclear. CDR3 length: 14 residues. From germline, CDR1 is SGDLS and CDR2 YYNGEE. V lost 0 bases, J lost 6 bases, and 11 bases lay in between. CDR3 sequence reads: CASSVDVRWDTQYF. The CDR3, as DNA: TGTGCCAGCAGCGTAGACGTTAGATGGGATACGCAGTATTTT.

The chain couples TRBV7-2 to TRBJ2-1; TRBD2 agrees at 8 bases. CDR1 is SGHTA, CDR2 FQGNSA, per germline. Losses at the gene ends were 4 bases for V and 15 bases for J; bases not matched to a gene: 8. This CDR3 spans 12 amino acids. Here the CDR3 DNA reads TGTGCCAGCAGCTCGCCGGGACTAGGACTGTTCTTC. As protein: CASSSPGLGLFF.

The sample holds a few counts of this clonotype. A much bigger clone sits one base away, suggesting this may be a read error. J is TRBJ2-7 and V is TRBV28; the match to TRBD1 covers 7 bases. The CDR3 is made up of 15 amino acids. CDR1 is MDHEN and CDR2 is SYDVKM in the germline V gene. CDR3 residues: CDSSLSLTGSYEQYF. In nucleotides, the CDR3 is TGTGACAGCAGTTTATCCTTGACAGGGTCCTACGAGCAGTACTTC.

As regards this clonotype: This sequence is one base from a far larger clone and is likely a read error. The V call is TRBV6-1, the J call TRBJ2-1; D is uncertain. This CDR3 contains 16 residues. Looked up from germline, CDR1 is MNHNS and CDR2 is SASEGT. Here the CDR3 reads CASTPLETESYDEQFF. The CDR3 DNA sequence: TGTGCCAGCACCCCCCTGGAGACGGAGTCCTACGATGAGCAGTTCTTC.

This clonotype has at least ten counts. V gene TRBV6-5 combines with J gene TRBJ2-1; TRBD1 matches at 8 bases. The germline V gene has CDR1 MNHEY and CDR2 SVGAGI. This CDR3 contains 14 residues. The V segment lost 4 bases and the J segment 4 bases; nucleotides outside the gene matches: 3. Here the CDR3 DNA reads TGTGCCAGCAGTTTCGGACAGGGATACAATGAGCAGTTCTTC. It yields the protein CASSFGQGYNEQFF.

This clonotype has a count of ten or more. This chain joins TRBV29-1 and TRBJ2-1, with D uncertain. Trimming stripped 0 bases from V and 6 bases from J, with 6 bases between. The germline CDR1 and CDR2 sequences are SQVTM and ANQGSEA. CDR3 length: 12 amino acids. The CDR3 sequence: CSVEDRVNEQFF. CDR3 sequence (DNA): TGCAGCGTTGAAGATCGGGTCAATGAGCAGTTCTTC.

On this clonotype itself: A clone one base away is much larger, so this may be a read error. The CDR3 bases are TGTGCCAGCAGCCAAGAAGCGGGGGGGTACACAGATACGCAGTATTTT. Protein sequence: CASSQEAGGYTDTQYF. The genes are TRBV3-1 and TRBJ2-3, with 10 bases aligning to TRBD2. The trim removed 0 bases at V and 2 bases at J, leaving 2 bases unmatched. CDR1 is LGHDT, CDR2 YNNKEL, per germline (reference sequence). This CDR3 region has 16 residues.

As to this clonotype: One base away lies a much larger clone, so this may be a sequencing read error. This is likely a read error, given that the CDR3 carries no conserved phenylalanine or tryptophan at its end. The J gene is TRBJ2-3, the V gene TRBV20-1; D is possibly TRBD1 (5 bases). Germline V gene sequence: CDR1 DFQATT, CDR2 SNEGSKA (reference sequence). The ends were cut back, 8 bases at V and 6 bases at J, with 9 bases in the middle. The CDR3 length is 10 residues. This CDR3 is CSQGADTQYL. CDR3 sequence (DNA): TGCAGTCAAGGGGCGGATACGCAGTATTTA.

In the case of this clonotype: This could be a read error, since a much larger clone is one nucleotide away. The chain carries TRBV12-3 or TRBV12-4 and TRBJ2-1, with 7 bases that match TRBD2. J lost 7 bases, V lost 7 bases, and 13 bases had no gene match. CDR3 length equals 15 residues. CDR3 DNA: TGTGCCAGCACCTCACGAGGACTAGGTCTAAATGAGCAGTTCTTC. Protein: CASTSRGLGLNEQFF.

This clonotype has ten or more counts. V is TRBV29-1 and J is TRBJ2-7; TRBD2 matches at 11 bases. J lost 6 bases, V lost 0 bases, and 1 base had no gene match. The CDR3 length is 13 residues. Germline loops: CDR1 SQVTM, CDR2 ANQGSEA. As DNA, the CDR3 is TGCAGCGTTGAAGAACTAGCGGGAGCCGAGCAGTACTTC. It specifies CSVEELAGAEQYF.

On this clonotype: Mismatch with germline at one junction end may stem from a read error. This chain links TRBV13 with TRBJ1-5, with 7 bases that match TRBD1. Germline V lookup: CDR1 PRHDT, CDR2 FYEKMQ (reference sequence). This CDR3 is 15 amino acids long. The CDR3 here is CASSLGGRSYQPRHF. In nucleotides, the CDR3 is TGTGCCAGCAGCCTAGGGGGCCGAAGTTATCAGCCCCGGCATTTT.

In regard to this clonotype: The conserved closing phenylalanine or tryptophan is absent in this CDR3, likely reflecting a read error. The chain has TRBV6-2 or TRBV6-3 and TRBJ2-1; 7 bases line up with TRBD2. Germline assignment: CDR1 MNHEY and CDR2 SVGEGT. The J segment lost 4 bases and the V segment lost 5 bases, leaving 11 bases of the junction unmatched. The CDR3 spans 16 residues. CDR3 amino acids: CASSGPRTSGYNEQFL. The CDR3 DNA follows: TGTGCCAGCAGTGGACCACGGACTAGTGGTTACAATGAGCAGTTCCTC.

A note on this clonotype: A much larger clone lies one base from this, so it may be a read error. J is TRBJ2-5 and V is TRBV29-1; maybe TRBD1 (5 bases). CDR1 is SQVTM, CDR2 ANQGSEA, per germline. The CDR3 runs 13 residues. The CDR3 here is CSVGAQGQETQHF. DNA for the CDR3: TGCAGCGTTGGGGCGCAGGGCCAAGAGACCCAGCACTTC.

This clonotype was recorded a few times. The chain couples TRBV7-2 to TRBJ2-5; D not certain. The germline CDR1 and CDR2 sequences are SGHTA and FQGNSA. V was trimmed by 1 base and J by 2 bases, leaving 8 bases between them. The CDR3 extends over 14 amino acids. CDR3 residues: CASSLEARQETQYF. CDR3 bases: TGTGCCAGCAGCTTAGAGGCTAGACAAGAGACCCAGTACTTC.

The rearrangement links TRBV19 to TRBJ2-1; 7 bases are shared with TRBD1. The germline gives CDR1 LNHDA, CDR2 SQIVND (reference sequence). This CDR3 has 13 residues. The V gene end was trimmed by 4 bases and the J gene end by 6 bases; junction bases not matched to a gene: 3. Here the CDR3 reads CASSTNRGNEQFF. The CDR3 nucleotides read TGTGCCAGTAGTACCAACAGGGGCAATGAGCAGTTCTTC.

In its sample, this clonotype was seen many times. This sequence joins TRBV4-1 and TRBJ1-2; D unclear. This CDR3 comprises 15 residues. The germline V gene has CDR1 MGHRA and CDR2 YSYEKL. V was clipped by 0 bases and J by 7 bases, with 15 bases between them. CDR3: CASSQDKAGRIGYTF. The CDR3 DNA reads TGCGCCAGCAGCCAAGATAAGGCCGGGCGAATTGGCTACACCTTC.

This clonotype occurred many times. The V call is TRBV6-2 or TRBV6-3, the J call TRBJ1-6; D unresolved. Germline CDR1 reads MNHEY; CDR2 reads SVGEGT. This CDR3 spans 16 amino acids. Trimming took 5 bases from V and 4 from J, leaving 15 bases between them. The DNA of the CDR3 is TGTGCCAGCAGTCGCCCGATAGCCTCTTATAATTCACCCCTCCACTTT. Its protein is CASSRPIASYNSPLHF.

The sample holds many counts of this clonotype. The V gene is TRBV7-9, the J gene TRBJ2-5; maybe TRBD1 (5 bases). V lost 1 base and J 1 base, leaving 19 bases between the germline ends. This CDR3 is 18 amino acids long. Germline V gene sequence: CDR1 SEHNR, CDR2 FQNEAQ (reference sequence). CDR3 coding DNA: TGTGCCAGCAGCTTAGGGGTGGACACCACTCTGCTCCAAGAGACCCAGTACTTC. Its protein is CASSLGVDTTLLQETQYF.

The chain uses TRBV7-9 and TRBJ1-1; D gene ambiguous. The CDR3 is made up of 16 amino acids. Trimming removed 1 base from V and 5 bases from J, with 17 bases in between. Germline V gives CDR1 SEHNR, CDR2 FQNEAQ (reference sequence). CDR3 DNA: TGTGCCAGCAGCTTAGGACGGACCCGGGTTAAGACTGAAGCTTTCTTT. Its protein product is CASSLGRTRVKTEAFF.

This clonotype was recorded many times. The gene calls are TRBV20-1 and TRBJ1-5; 9 bases fit TRBD1. This CDR3 has 13 amino acids. CDR1 and CDR2 from the germline V gene are DFQATT and SNEGSKA (reference sequence). J was trimmed by 7 bases and V by 6 bases; bases with no gene match: 7. DNA for the CDR3: TGCAGTGCCGTCCGGGACAGGGACCAGCCCCAGCATTTT. It yields the protein CSAVRDRDQPQHF.

Concerning this clonotype: This likely stems from a read error, as it lies one base from a far larger clone. This CDR3 reads CASSDSATSFTNEQYF. Written as DNA, the CDR3 is TGTGCCAGCAGCGATAGCGCGACTTCTTTCACCAACGAGCAGTACTTC. This chain uses TRBV7-3 with TRBJ2-7; D is perhaps TRBD2 (5 bases). This CDR3 contains 16 residues. The germline V gene has CDR1 SGHTA and CDR2 FQGTGA. V was trimmed by 5 bases and J by 5 bases, leaving 22 bases between them.

This clonotype has a handful of counts. A much larger clone is a single base away; this may be a read error. CDR3 loop: CSARSGAQSTYEQCF. The CDR3 bases are TGCAGTGCTAGATCGGGGGCGCAATCTACCTACGAGCAGTGCTTC. This rearrangement joins TRBV20-1 to TRBJ2-7; either TRBD1 or TRBD2 may supply D (6 bases each). This CDR3 has 15 amino acids. Germline CDR1 DFQATT, CDR2 SNEGSKA (reference sequence).

This clonotype showed up just once. A much larger clone lies a single base off, so this may be a read error. This chain links TRBV7-9 with TRBJ1-5; D may be TRBD1 (6 bases). V was cut by 3 bases and J by 10 bases, with 10 bases left in between. The CDR3 loop spans 12 amino acids. The germline V gene encodes CDR1 SEHNR and CDR2 FQNEAQ (reference sequence). The DNA of the CDR3 is TGTGCCAGCAGCTTCGGGGGCCATCCCCAGCATTTT. Translation: CASSFGGHPQHF. Using reference TRBV7-9 and TRBJ1-5 for the parts outside the CDR3, the full variable domain is DTGVSQNPRHKITKRGQNVTFRCDPISEHNRLYWYRQTLGQGPEFLTYFQNEAQLEKSRLLSDRFSAERPKGSFSTLEIQRTEQGDSAMYLCASSFGGHPQHFGDGTRLSIL.

There are many counts of this clonotype. This chain uses TRBV20-1 with TRBJ2-1; 11 bases align to TRBD2. There are 15 residues in the CDR3. V gave up 0 bases and J gave up 8 bases; unmatched junction bases: 6. The V gene's germline CDR1 is DFQATT and CDR2 SNEGSKA (reference sequence). CDR3 sequence (DNA): TGCAGTGCTAGAGATAGCGGGAGGGCCTCGGATGAGCAGTTCTTC. It translates to CSARDSGRASDEQFF.

This clonotype was seen repeatedly, ten times or more. This chain links TRBV7-9 with TRBJ2-1; the D gene is possibly TRBD2 (5 bases). V lost 7 bases to trimming and J lost 10 bases, with 20 bases between them. This CDR3 contains 14 residues. CDR1 and CDR2 from the germline V gene are SEHNR and FQNEAQ (reference sequence). The CDR3 DNA reads as TGTGCCAGCACCTTCTCCGGTAGCGACGACGAGCAGTTCTTC. It codes for CASTFSGSDDEQFF.

This clonotype was seen many times. The chain carries TRBV4-1 and TRBJ1-5; a possible D gene is TRBD1 (5 bases). The CDR3 contains 14 residues. Trimming cost V 1 base and J 7 bases, with 11 bases left between them. CDR1 is MGHRA, CDR2 YSYEKL, per germline. In nucleotides, the CDR3 is TGCGCCAGCAGCCAAGTCCAGGGAGAGCAGCCCCAGCATTTT. It yields the protein CASSQVQGEQPQHF.

This clonotype was recorded many times. The rearrangement joins TRBV12-3 or TRBV12-4 to TRBJ2-5; tentative D call: TRBD2 (6 bases). This CDR3 contains 12 residues. V was pared by 3 bases and J by 6 bases, with 8 bases between. The CDR3 DNA follows: TGTGCCAGCAGTTTGGAGGGGAAGACCCAGTACTTC. Translated, it gives CASSLEGKTQYF.

This clonotype was picked up many times. The chain recombines TRBV7-2 with TRBJ1-1; D not resolved. Germline lookup yields CDR1 SGHTA and CDR2 FQGNSA. Trimming pared 1 base from V and 0 bases from J, leaving 3 bases between. CDR3 length equals 13 residues. The CDR3 is CASSLEVNTEAFF. The CDR3 DNA sequence: TGTGCCAGCAGCTTAGAGGTGAACACTGAAGCTTTCTTT.

Of note for this clonotype: Since a much larger clone is just one base distant, this may be a read error. CDR3 in DNA: TGTGCCAGCAGTTTGGGGAGCCATCAGCCCCCGCATTTT. Translation: CASSLGSHQPPHF. The chain is built from TRBV12-3 or TRBV12-4 and TRBJ1-5; D call uncertain. The CDR3 sequence is 13 residues long.

Note on this clonotype: This sequence may be a read error, since a much larger clone differs from it by one base. The genes are TRBV5-1 and TRBJ1-1; D not resolved. The CDR3 is made up of 13 amino acids. The germline V gene encodes CDR1 SGHRS and CDR2 YFSETQ. The V gene lost 3 bases and the J gene lost 4 bases, with 10 bases spanning the gap. The CDR3 DNA is TGCGCCAGCAGCTCAAGGGTGATCACTGAAGCTTTCTTT. Its translation is CASSSRVITEAFF.

This clonotype was counted many times. The chain uses TRBV11-1 and TRBJ2-7; D call uncertain. The CDR3 is made up of 17 amino acids. Germline V gives CDR1 SGHAT, CDR2 FQDESV (reference sequence). With 5 bases removed from V and 0 bases from J, the gap between germline ends came to 20 bases. DNA of the CDR3: TGTGCCAGCAGCGTCCACCAGGTCGGGCCCTACTCCTACGAGCAGTACTTC. Amino acid sequence: CASSVHQVGPYSYEQYF.

This clonotype appeared a single time. Being one base from a much bigger clone, this may be a read error. The rearrangement joins TRBV2 to TRBJ2-5, with D hard to call. Germline values: CDR1 SNHLY, CDR2 FYNNEI. The CDR3 runs to 12 residues. Trimming pared 8 bases from V and 4 bases from J, leaving 11 bases between. The CDR3 DNA sequence: TGTGCCAGCCATGGGATGATAGAGACCCAGTACTTC. Amino acid sequence: CASHGMIETQYF.